This T cell receptor (beta chain) was observed in a study of T-cell memory formation after mild COVID-19. Study-level findings and limits: Within pre-infection memory, some responding clones were found, suggesting cross-reactive memory joined.

TCRdb reanalysed the 5' RACE reads using MiXCR and keeps one entry per CDR3 protein. The sample records around 220,000 distinct CDR3 sequences, over 15% being singletons. Germline CDR1 and CDR2: MNHEY and SVGAGI. Trimming removed 0 bases at V and 2 bases at J, with 8 bases between. The CDR3 has 15 residues. As to this clonotype: Antigen unknown.

The V call is TRBV6-5, the J call TRBJ1-3; D may be TRBD1 (5 bases). This receptor was identified in a young man who had mild COVID-19 (a few samples of this study predate the infection). Cell type and time point are not known. The sequenced material came from PBMCs or a T cell subset sorted from them (not recorded which). This CDR3 reads CASSYSGTAGNTIYF. For the CDR3, the DNA is TGTGCCAGCAGTTACTCGGGGACCGCTGGAAACACCATATATTTT.